The 27 T cell receptor beta chains listed next were all sequenced from one sample in a study of blood T cell repertoires in COVID-19. Generated by immunoSEQ multiplex PCR, the TCRdb table keeps only in-frame clones and is missing some. The sample lists under 350,000 clones; 70% to 90% were seen once. The source material was peripheral blood. The receptors stem from a woman in her 70s with acute or convalescent COVID-19.

The gene calls are TRBV19 and TRBJ1-1; D is unresolved. V lost 3 bases and J 5 bases, leaving 13 bases between the germline ends. Germline loops: CDR1 LNHDA, CDR2 SQIVND (reference sequence). The CDR3 has 14 amino acids. The DNA for the CDR3 is TGTGCCAGTAGTATGCCCTTGATAGAGACTGAAGCTTTCTTT. This encodes CASSMPLIETEAFF.

A word on this clone: One end of the junction is discordant with germline, which a read error may explain. The rearrangement uses TRBV12-3 or TRBV12-4 and TRBJ2-7; D may be TRBD1 (6 bases). The CDR3 runs 13 residues. CDR3 DNA sequence: TGTGCCAGCAGCCGACAGGCCCGACAAACCCGCATCTTC. Its translation is CASSRQARQTRIF.

The CDR3 loop is CASSPLRLAVHETQYF. The CDR3 DNA follows: TGTGCCAGCAGCCCCTTACGACTAGCCGTCCACGAGACCCAGTACTTC. This chain uses TRBV6-4 with TRBJ2-5; 7 nucleotides line up with TRBD2. Germline V gene sequence: CDR1 MRHNA, CDR2 SNTAGT. The CDR3 extends over 16 amino acids. Trimming cost V 6 bases and J 5 bases; bases outside gene matches: 15.

This clone turned up a few times. The rearrangement links TRBV9 to TRBJ2-3; 8 nucleotides line up with TRBD2. Germline V gene sequence: CDR1 SGDLS, CDR2 YYNGEE. CDR3 size: 15 residues. Trimming at V came to 1 base and at J to 4 bases, leaving 5 bases not matched to a gene. The CDR3 DNA reads TGTGCCAGCAGCGTAAGCGGGGGTATCCCAGATACGCAGTATTTT. Translation: CASSVSGGIPDTQYF.

This clone was detected a few times. This chain connects TRBV10-3 to TRBJ1-2, with D uncertain. V lost 6 bases and J lost 7, with 12 bases in between. The germline V gene has CDR1 ENHRY and CDR2 SYGVKD. CDR3 length: 12 residues. CDR3 nucleotides: TGTGCCATCAGAGAGGGTCCGGGTGGCTACACCTTC. This codes for CAIREGPGGYTF.

The chain links TRBV13 to TRBJ2-7; TRBD1 aligns across 7 bases. Germline loops: CDR1 PRHDT, CDR2 FYEKMQ (reference sequence). V trimming: 2 bases; J trimming: 3 bases; junction bases outside the gene matches: 7. The CDR3 spans 15 residues. The CDR3 DNA is TGTGCCAGCAGCTTAATCTGGGACAGAGTCTACGAGCAGTACTTC. As protein: CASSLIWDRVYEQYF.

The chain combines TRBV18 with TRBJ1-1; D remains unclear. CDR3 length: 13 amino acids. CDR1 and CDR2 from the germline V gene are KGHSH and LQKENI. V lost 5 bases and J 1 base, leaving 8 bases between the germline ends. The CDR3 DNA sequence: TGTGCCAGCTCATACCGGTGGAACACTGAAGCTTTCTTT. Translated: CASSYRWNTEAFF.

This sequence joins TRBV27 and TRBJ1-1; 9 bases map to TRBD1. Per the germline V gene, CDR1 is MNHEY and CDR2 is SMNVEV (reference sequence). V lost 6 bases, J lost 3 bases, and 11 bases stayed unmatched. The CDR3 is made up of 16 amino acids. Here the CDR3 reads CASSRLDRGTYTEAFF. CDR3 DNA: TGTGCCAGCAGCCGGCTCGACAGGGGGACTTACACTGAAGCTTTCTTT.

V is TRBV6-5 and J is TRBJ1-5; 8 positions agree with TRBD1. The CDR3 totals 13 residues. Germline CDR1 reads MNHEY; CDR2 reads SVGAGI. After removal of 7 bases from V and 7 bases from J, the junction contained 6 bases not matched to a gene. The CDR3 region has the DNA TGTGCCAGCACCACAGGGGGGTGGCAGCCCCAGCATTTT. It translates to CASTTGGWQPQHF.

V gene TRBV5-1 combines with J gene TRBJ2-3, with 10 bases aligning to TRBD2. CDR3 length equals 14 residues. Trimming took 7 bases from V and 5 from J; bases not matched to a gene: 7. CDR1 is SGHRS and CDR2 is YFSETQ in the germline V gene. The CDR3 region is CASSPSGGRDTQYF. CDR3 coding DNA: TGCGCCAGCTCTCCTAGCGGGGGTAGAGATACGCAGTATTTT.

The chain combines TRBV4-1 with TRBJ1-4, with D perhaps TRBD1 (5 bases). The CDR3 consists of 16 residues. With 2 bases removed from V and 5 bases from J, the gap between germline ends came to 15 bases. Germline V CDR1 and CDR2: MGHRA, YSYEKL. CDR3 residues: CASSQRGGGGNEKLFF. The CDR3 region has the DNA TGCGCCAGCAGCCAAAGAGGCGGGGGGGGAAATGAAAAACTGTTTTTT.

The sample holds a few counts of this clone. This rearrangement joins TRBV2 to TRBJ2-1, with D perhaps TRBD2 (6 bases). The V end lost 4 bases, the J end lost 9 bases, and 10 bases lay between the germline ends. The V gene's germline CDR1 is SNHLY and CDR2 FYNNEI. The CDR3 runs to 12 residues. CDR3 residues: CASSGLDTEQFF. In DNA form, the CDR3 reads TGTGCCAGCAGTGGACTAGATACTGAGCAGTTCTTC.

As for this clone: A clone one base away is much larger, so this may be a read error. The chain links TRBV6-5 to TRBJ1-2; TRBD1 might be the D (5 bases). Trimming left V 6 bases short and J 2 bases short, with 7 bases between. The germline V gene has CDR1 MNHEY and CDR2 SVGAGI. The CDR3 is 12 residues long. The CDR3 nucleotides are TGTGCCAGCAGACAGGTGAACTATGGCTACACCTTC. This codes for CASRQVNYGYTF.

V usage is TRBV7-9 and J usage is TRBJ1-1; 8 bases align to TRBD1. Germline V gives CDR1 SEHNR, CDR2 FQNEAQ (reference sequence). V lost 3 bases, J lost 10 bases, and 4 bases stayed unmatched. The CDR3 is 12 amino acids. CDR3 DNA: TGTGCCAGCAGCTTTGGTGACAGGGGAGCTTTCTTT. Translation: CASSFGDRGAFF.

V is TRBV3-1 (or the pseudogene TRBV3-2) and J is TRBJ2-1, with 8 bases matching TRBD2. Germline assignment: CDR1 LGHDT and CDR2 YNNKEL (reference sequence). The CDR3 length is 16 residues. Trimming cost V 2 bases and J 6 bases; bases outside gene matches: 9. Here the CDR3 DNA reads TGTGCCAGCAGCCAAATAACGGGACTAGTTGTCAATGAGCAGTTCTTC. Residues: CASSQITGLVVNEQFF.

Concerning this clone itself: Other DNA sequences within the sample encode an identical CDR3. This chain joins TRBV10-2 and TRBJ1-5, with D perhaps TRBD1 (5 bases). V lost 4 bases to trimming and J lost 6 bases, with 10 bases between them. From germline, CDR1 is WSHSY and CDR2 SAAADI. This CDR3 has 13 residues. The CDR3 nucleotides are TGCGCCAGCAGTGGGGGGGTAGGTCAGCCCCAGCATTTT. Its translation: CASSGGVGQPQHF.

This rearrangement joins TRBV5-4 to TRBJ1-4, with 9 bases identical to TRBD1. In germline, CDR1 is SGHNT, CDR2 YYREEE (reference sequence). Unmatched junction bases numbered 9, after V lost 4 bases and J lost 2 bases. This CDR3 has 17 amino acids. The CDR3 sequence is CASSRRDRVSTNEKLFF. CDR3 coding DNA: TGTGCCAGCAGCCGCCGGGACAGGGTCTCCACTAATGAAAAACTGTTTTTT.

Note on this clone: Different DNA sequences within this sample yield the same CDR3. J is TRBJ1-2 and V is TRBV19; TRBD1 agrees at 8 bases. CDR3 length equals 12 residues. Germline trimming cut 2 bases from V and 8 bases from J; bases unmatched to any gene: 1. Germline CDR1 and CDR2: LNHDA and SQIVND (reference sequence). For the CDR3, the DNA is TGTGCCAGTAGTATAACAGGGGGAGGCTACACCTTC. Amino acid sequence: CASSITGGGYTF.

This CDR3 reads CASRWRSGGAQNEQFF. CDR3 sequence (DNA): TGTGCCAGCAGGTGGAGGTCGGGGGGGGCCCAGAATGAGCAGTTCTTC. The chain joins TRBV2 to TRBJ2-1, with 8 bases identical to TRBD2. The CDR3 extends over 16 amino acids. The V and J ends lost 6 bases and 7 bases, in that order; junction bases with no gene match: 14. Per the germline V gene, CDR1 is SNHLY and CDR2 is FYNNEI.

The rearrangement uses TRBV19 and TRBJ2-6, with 8 nucleotides matching TRBD2. The CDR3 has 19 amino acids. J was trimmed by 2 bases and V by 5 bases; bases with no gene match: 14. Germline lookup yields CDR1 LNHDA and CDR2 SQIVND (reference sequence). CDR3 sequence reads: CASSAPPGTRSAGANVLTF. Here the CDR3 DNA reads TGTGCCAGTAGTGCACCTCCCGGGACTAGGAGTGCTGGGGCCAACGTCCTGACTTTC. The full variable domain, completed using reference TRBV19 and TRBJ2-6, is DGGITQSPKYLFRKEGQNVTLSCEQNLNHDAMYWYRQDPGQGLRLIYYSQIVNDFQKGDIAEGYSVSREKKESFPLTVTSAQKNPTAFYLCASSAPPGTRSAGANVLTFGAGSRLTVL.

The chain uses TRBV2 and TRBJ2-6; unclear D gene. CDR1 SNHLY and CDR2 FYNNEI come from the germline V gene. Between the trimmed V and J ends, which lost 2 bases and 1 base, there was a span of 6 bases. The CDR3 has 15 amino acids. The CDR3 sequence: CASSEQVSGANVLTF. CDR3 nucleotide sequence: TGTGCCAGCAGTGAACAGGTTTCTGGGGCCAACGTCCTGACTTTC.

The gene calls are TRBV2 and TRBJ2-5; 7 nucleotides agree with TRBD2. The ends lost 8 bases at V and 5 bases at J; junction bases unmatched: 11. The germline gives CDR1 SNHLY, CDR2 FYNNEI. The CDR3 covers 14 residues. The CDR3 protein is CASGEGRGGETQYF. The CDR3 nucleotides read TGTGCCAGCGGCGAAGGGCGGGGAGGGGAGACCCAGTACTTC. The full variable domain, its missing parts supplied by reference TRBV2 and TRBJ2-5, is EPEVTQTPSHQVTQMGQEVILRCVPISNHLYFYWYRQILGQKVEFLVSFYNNEISEKSEIFDDQFSVERPDGSNFTLKIRSTKLEDSAMYFCASGEGRGGETQYFGPGTRLLVL.

The chain links TRBV5-1 to TRBJ2-2; 8 positions match TRBD1. Trimming cost V 3 bases and J 7 bases; bases outside gene matches: 11. The CDR3 extends over 16 amino acids. Per germline, CDR1 SGHRS and CDR2 YFSETQ. CDR3 coding DNA: TGCGCCAGCAGCTCAAGCCCAGGGGGCGCGGGCGGGGAGCTGTTTTTT. It is translated as CASSSSPGGAGGELFF.

The rearrangement joins TRBV19 to TRBJ2-5; TRBD2 aligns across 7 bases. V gave up 10 bases and J gave up 0 bases; unmatched junction bases: 2. The CDR3 consists of 12 residues. The germline CDR1 and CDR2 sequences are LNHDA and SQIVND (reference sequence). CDR3 loop: CATGGYQETQYF. The CDR3 nucleotides are TGTGCCACCGGGGGGTACCAAGAGACCCAGTACTTC.

The CDR3, as DNA: TGCGCCAGCCGTCCGGAGTCATCCTATAATTCACCCCTCCACTTT. As protein: CASRPESSYNSPLHF. The V and J genes are TRBV4-1 and TRBJ1-6; D remains ambiguous. Trimming took off 8 bases at V and 1 base at J, with 12 bases between the two ends. In germline, CDR1 is MGHRA, CDR2 YSYEKL. CDR3 length: 15 residues.

The V call is TRBV3-1 (or the pseudogene TRBV3-2), the J call TRBJ2-5; D is ambiguous. CDR1 and CDR2 from the germline V gene are LGHDT and YNNKEL (reference sequence). Deletions cut 0 bases from V and 7 bases from J, with 6 bases between. CDR3 length equals 12 residues. DNA of the CDR3: TGTGCCAGCAGCCAAGATTGGAGGACCCAGTACTTC. Amino acids: CASSQDWRTQYF.

The genes are TRBV4-1 and TRBJ2-7; 11 bases are a match to TRBD1. The V and J ends lost 1 base and 4 bases, in that order; junction bases with no gene match: 3. CDR1 and CDR2 (germline): MGHRA, YSYEKL. This CDR3 has 15 amino acids. DNA for the CDR3: TGCGCCAGCAGCCAAGCCGGACAGGGGGCATACGAGCAGTACTTC. Translating it yields CASSQAGQGAYEQYF.